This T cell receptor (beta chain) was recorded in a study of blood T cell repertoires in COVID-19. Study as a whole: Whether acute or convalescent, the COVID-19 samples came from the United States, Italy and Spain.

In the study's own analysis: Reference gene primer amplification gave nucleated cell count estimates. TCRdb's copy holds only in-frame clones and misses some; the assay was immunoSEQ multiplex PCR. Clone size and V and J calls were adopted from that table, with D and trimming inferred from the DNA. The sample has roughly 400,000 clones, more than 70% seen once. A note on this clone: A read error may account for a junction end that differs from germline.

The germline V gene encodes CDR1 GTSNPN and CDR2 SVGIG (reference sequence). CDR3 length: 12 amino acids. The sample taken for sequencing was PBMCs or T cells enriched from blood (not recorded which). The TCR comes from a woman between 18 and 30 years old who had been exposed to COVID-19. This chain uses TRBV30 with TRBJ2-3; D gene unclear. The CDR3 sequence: CAWSVETGPCNF. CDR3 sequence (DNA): TGTGCCTGGAGTGTGGAAACGGGTCCCTGCAATTTT.